These T cell receptor beta chains were read from a single sample in a study of cytomegalovirus exposure and HLA in healthy donors. Some clones are missing from TCRdb's copy, which holds only in-frame ones; the method was immunoSEQ multiplex PCR. The table includes roughly 160,000 clones, 65% to 85% detected once. The sequenced sample consisted of PBMCs. These receptors came from a man aged 55 to 70 in good health and CMV-seronegative. The CDR3 runs from the conserved cysteine through the conserved F or W. The D gene is left open where the match is weak. The size entry is marked missing in some rows and otherwise reads once, few, many or a size class.

j_call v_call d_call clone_size cdr3_nt cdr3_aa
TRBJ1-2 TRBV28 NA NA TGTGCCAGCAGTGGAGACGCTTCCCTCTATGGCTACACCTTC CASSGDASLYGYTF
TRBJ2-6 TRBV6-5 TRBD1 few TGTGCCAGCAGTTACTCGGCGACAGGGAGGGCCAACGTCCTGACTTTC CASSYSATGRANVLTF
TRBJ2-7 TRBV2 NA NA TGTGCCAGCAGTGGAGGTGTTTCCTACGAGCAGTACTTC CASSGGVSYEQYF
TRBJ1-2 TRBV29-1 NA NA TGCAGCGTTGATGTGGCAGAAAGGGGCTATGGCTACACCTTC CSVDVAERGYGYTF
TRBJ2-5 TRBV5-1 NA NA TGCGCCAGCAGCTACGATAGCCAAGAGACCCAGTACTTC CASSYDSQETQYF
TRBJ2-7 TRBV7-9 TRBD2 NA TGTGCCAGCAGCTTAGAACTAGCGCCCTACGAGCAGTACTTC CASSLELAPYEQYF
TRBJ2-7 TRBV28 TRBD2 NA TGTGCCAGCAGCGGACTAGCGGGGGCCTACGAGCAGTACTTC CASSGLAGAYEQYF
TRBJ1-1 TRBV13 TRBD1 NA TGTGCCAGCAGCACGGACAGGGCGCGCACTGAAGCTTTCTTT CASSTDRARTEAFF
TRBJ1-2 TRBV15 NA few TGTGCCACCAGCAGAGTAGGAGCCAGGGATAACTATGGCTACACCTTC CATSRVGARDNYGYTF
TRBJ2-3 TRBV30 TRBD2 NA TGTGCCTGGAGTGTGTCGGGGGGGGGCACAGATACGCAGTATTTT CAWSVSGGGTDTQYF
TRBJ2-1 TRBV28 TRBD2 NA TGTGCCAGCAGTTTCTGGAGGCCTAGCGGGAGGGCCTTGGGCAATGAGCAGTTCTTC CASSFWRPSGRALGNEQFF
TRBJ2-2 TRBV11-2 NA NA TGTGCCAGCAGCCTGGGGGGTACCGGGGAGCTGTTTTTT CASSLGGTGELFF
TRBJ2-1 TRBV9 TRBD2 NA TGTGCCAGCAGCGTAGGGATCGGGACTAGCGGGAGGAATGAGCAGTTCTTC CASSVGIGTSGRNEQFF
TRBJ1-1 TRBV2 NA NA TGTGCCAGCAGTGAAAAGGGCAACCAAAGGGACTTTGAAGCTTTCTTT CASSEKGNQRDFEAFF
TRBJ1-1 TRBV7-6 NA NA TGTGCCAGCAGCTCTCGGGAGGGGCAAACTGAAGCTTTCTTT CASSSREGQTEAFF
TRBJ2-1 TRBV5-1 TRBD2 once TGCGCCAGCAGCTTGAGTCTAGCGGCTTACAATGAGCAGTTCTTC CASSLSLAAYNEQFF
TRBJ1-5 TRBV18 NA NA TGTGCCAGCTCATCCGGGAATAGCAATCAGCCCCAGCATTTT CASSSGNSNQPQHF
TRBJ1-1 TRBV30 NA NA TGTGCCTGGAGTAACAGCATGAACACTGAAGCTTTCTTT CAWSNSMNTEAFF
TRBJ1-5 TRBV7-8 NA NA TGTGCCAGCAGCTTAGACGGGAATCAGCCCCAGCATTTT CASSLDGNQPQHF
TRBJ2-1 TRBV7-9 NA NA TGTTCCAGCAGCCAGGTGGGGGGAGTGACGTCCTACAATGAGCAGTTCTTC CSSSQVGGVTSYNEQFF
TRBJ2-2 TRBV7-2 TRBD1 few TGTGCCAGCAGCTTCAACAGGGGGGACGGGGAGCTGTTTTTT CASSFNRGDGELFF
TRBJ1-1 TRBV19 NA NA TGTGCCAGTAACCGGGGGAACACTGAAGCTTTCTTT CASNRGNTEAFF
TRBJ2-7 TRBV6-5 NA NA TGTGCCAGCACCGAACAGTATTCCTACGAGCAGTACTTC CASTEQYSYEQYF
TRBJ1-3 TRBV5-4 NA NA TGTGCCAGCAGCTTCGTTGTGGGGGCAGAGGGAAACACCATATATTTT CASSFVVGAEGNTIYF
TRBJ1-1 TRBV11-1 NA NA TGTGCCAGCAGCTTAGAGATGAGCACTGAAGCTTTCTTT CASSLEMSTEAFF
TRBJ2-7 TRBV9 NA NA TGTGCCAGCAGCGTAGGAGAGAAGTCCTACGAGCAGTACTTC CASSVGEKSYEQYF
TRBJ2-7 TRBV6-1 NA NA TGTGCCAGCAATTATGGGCCTACCTACGAGCAGTACTTC CASNYGPTYEQYF
TRBJ1-4 TRBV7-9 NA NA TGTGCCAGCAGCTTAGGGCAGGGTGGTGAAAAACTGTTTTTT CASSLGQGGEKLFF
TRBJ2-1 TRBV5-4 TRBD2 few TGTGCCAGCAGCGTTCGTAGGTCTAGCGGGAGTTACAATGAGCAGTTCTTC CASSVRRSSGSYNEQFF
TRBJ2-7 TRBV5-1 NA NA TGCGCCAGCAGCTTGGGGCGGGTGCCGGCGGGACCGATGAGCTCCTACGAGCAGTACTTC CASSLGRVPAGPMSSYEQYF
TRBJ2-5 TRBV9 NA NA TGTGCCCCCCCTAGGGGCGAACAAGAGACCCAGTACTTC CAPPRGEQETQYF
TRBJ2-7 TRBV19 TRBD2 NA TGTGCCAGTAGTGGCCAGCGGGGGGTCTGGAACGAGCAGTACTTC CASSGQRGVWNEQYF
TRBJ2-1 TRBV19 TRBD2 once TGTGCCAGTAGTATCTGGGCTAGCGGGAGTTACAATGAGCAGTTCTTC CASSIWASGSYNEQFF
TRBJ1-1 TRBV2 TRBD1 NA TGTGCCAGCCTAACAGGGGGCTGGGACACTGAAGCTTTCTTT CASLTGGWDTEAFF
TRBJ2-7 TRBV11-3 NA NA TGTGCCAGCAGCTTAGGTACAGTACGCGACGAGCAGTACTTC CASSLGTVRDEQYF
TRBJ2-5 TRBV30 TRBD1 NA TGTGCCTGGACAGGGGGCCTGGGTCGGACCCAGTACTTC CAWTGGLGRTQYF
TRBJ1-1 TRBV9 NA NA TGTGCCAGCAGCGGACAGGAGAACACTGAAGCTTTCTTT CASSGQENTEAFF
TRBJ2-1 TRBV11-2 NA NA TGTGCCAGCAGCTTAGGTTGGGGAGGATCCTCCTACAATGAGCAGTTCTTC CASSLGWGGSSYNEQFF
TRBJ2-7 TRBV6-5 NA few TGTGCCAGCAAACGGGGACTCAGCTCCTACGAGCAGTACTTC CASKRGLSSYEQYF
TRBJ2-5 TRBV5-1 NA NA TGCGCCAGCAGCACCCCTAGGACAATGGAGACCCAGTACTTC CASSTPRTMETQYF
TRBJ1-1 TRBV5-1 NA NA TGCGCCAGCAGCGTGATACAGGGCAAGGCCGCCGCTTTCTTT CASSVIQGKAAAFF
TRBJ2-3 TRBV6-4 TRBD2 NA TGTGCCAGCAGTGGCCAAGCGGGAGGTTTGGATACGCAGTATTTT CASSGQAGGLDTQYF
TRBJ2-2 TRBV27 NA NA TGTGCCAGCAGTTTCGTACAGGGTTTAGGGGAGCTGTTTTTT CASSFVQGLGELFF
TRBJ2-2 TRBV18 NA NA TGTGCCAGCTCACCACCGTCAGGCGGGGAGCTGTTTTTT CASSPPSGGELFF
TRBJ2-2 TRBV7-9 NA few TGTGCCACCCAGGGACTTTCGAACACCGGGGAGCTGTTTTTT CATQGLSNTGELFF
TRBJ1-2 TRBV28 TRBD1 NA TGTGCCAGCAGGGGACAGGATTCTAACTATGGCTACACCTTC CASRGQDSNYGYTF